Detailed here is one T cell receptor beta chain. The antigen it binds to is not known. No base qualities exist here, and no much larger clone lies one base off it. These data come from a study of T cells in Graves' hyperthyroidism and ophthalmopathy (dated by TCRdb to the late 2010s). For the study in its entirety: Peripheral blood samples were taken at the time of initial diagnosis, prior to any treatment. A discovery cohort of around 100 patients, 43 with Graves' ophthalmopathy and 57 with stable Graves' hyperthyroidism, was used to find distinguishing TCR V-J signatures. An independent validation cohort of some 18 hyperthyroidism patients and some 15 patients who later progressed to ophthalmopathy tested prospective prediction of ophthalmopathy. The roughly 90 discovery patients were divided at random into training and test sets in a 7:3 ratio. Thyroid tissue and blood T-cell repertoires from several Graves' hyperthyroidism patients were also compared in the study. After blood sampling, hyperthyroidism patients were treated with methimazole at a starting dose of 30 mg daily, and ophthalmopathy patients were treated with high-dose intravenous methylprednisolone. TCR Vbeta CDR3 sequencing of around 130 peripheral blood samples (under 45 ophthalmopathy, roughly 74 hyperthyroidism and roughly 17 progressor patients) is reported in the paper. Points the paper makes about the study in general: A model built on a 13 V-J signature distinguished ophthalmopathy from stable hyperthyroidism, reaching about 88% sensitivity and about 81% specificity in cross-validation and 80%/75% in testing. No statistical method was used to set the sample size in advance, and investigators knew the group allocation. During validation, the model predicted progression to ophthalmopathy a median of approximately 6 months ahead of onset, with approximately 71% sensitivity and almost 75% specificity. Most expanded thyroid clonotypes (frequency above 0.001) were also found in blood, which suggests that blood repertoires may mirror thyroid immune responses.

Ophthalmopathy patients had moderately to severely active disease, with a Clinical Activity Score of 3 or more, a NOSPECS grade of 4 or more, and a disease duration of less than 3 months. Patients with uncontrolled infections, other autoimmune diseases, pregnancy or lactation were excluded. Clinical symptoms, serum thyroxine and TRAb, thyroid ultrasound, and orbital computed tomography formed the basis for the diagnoses. PBMCs were separated from roughly 9.3 ml of fresh peripheral blood using Ficoll-Paque density gradient centrifugation. Trizol reagent was used to extract total RNA, and RNA quality was then checked on an Agilent 2100 Bioanalyzer. Amplification of TCR beta CDR3 regions was carried out from RNA transcripts. The first round of RT-PCR for the TCR CDR3 was performed with the HTBI primer set and the Qiagen OneStep RT-PCR kit. Libraries were constructed in a second round of multiplex PCR, after which size selection and purification were carried out. Sequencing of the libraries was done on an Illumina HiSeq2000 using paired-end 100 bp reads. On the study's bioinformatics: SOAPnuke was used to process the raw data, with reads discarded if the reads contained adapters or uncalled bases, had a mean Phred below 15, or lacked an exact constant-primer or identifier match. High-quality paired reads were merged with COPE v1.2.5, and unique nucleotide sequences were defined as clonotypes. MiTCR v1.1 was used to align clonotypes to the IMGT TRBV, TRBD and TRBJ reference segments. The analysis included only V-J combinations with a frequency above 0.0001, which together covered around 99% of the repertoires. The TCS score was defined as the ratio of F50 (clonal expansion) to E x V (chaos), calculated using BLOSUM62-based TCRdist between CDR3 peptides within each V-J. Welch's t-statistics and random forest reduced some 510 V-J features to roughly 13, which were used in a naive Bayes classifier (R e1071). Starting from the raw public reads, TCRdb applied fastp trimming at Q25, assembled clones with MiXCR and retained in-frame beta chains. CDR3 protein duplicates are merged, each entry listing the most common genes and DNA. V and J calls and clone size were set by TCRdb, not the authors. This sample holds roughly 650,000 distinct CDR3 sequences; 15% to 20% were observed only once. Of the sample, roughly 3.3% falls within the top ten clones.

V lost 3 bases and J lost 5 bases, and the count of bases not matched to a germline gene is 2. For CDR1 and CDR2, the germline V gene (reference sequence) lists LNHDA and SQIVND. The CDR3 measures 15 amino acids from cysteine to phenylalanine. The entry retains the CDR3 DNA only, 45 bases that are in frame from base 1. The rearrangement combines TRBV19 with TRBJ2-2, with 11 middle bases fitting TRBD1. The sample consisted of blood. The clonotype originates from a woman aged 35 to 49 with Graves' ophthalmopathy. CDR3 protein: CASSIGQGATGELFF. The nucleotides are TGTGCCAGTAGTATCGGACAGGGGGCGACCGGGGAGCTGTTTTTT.